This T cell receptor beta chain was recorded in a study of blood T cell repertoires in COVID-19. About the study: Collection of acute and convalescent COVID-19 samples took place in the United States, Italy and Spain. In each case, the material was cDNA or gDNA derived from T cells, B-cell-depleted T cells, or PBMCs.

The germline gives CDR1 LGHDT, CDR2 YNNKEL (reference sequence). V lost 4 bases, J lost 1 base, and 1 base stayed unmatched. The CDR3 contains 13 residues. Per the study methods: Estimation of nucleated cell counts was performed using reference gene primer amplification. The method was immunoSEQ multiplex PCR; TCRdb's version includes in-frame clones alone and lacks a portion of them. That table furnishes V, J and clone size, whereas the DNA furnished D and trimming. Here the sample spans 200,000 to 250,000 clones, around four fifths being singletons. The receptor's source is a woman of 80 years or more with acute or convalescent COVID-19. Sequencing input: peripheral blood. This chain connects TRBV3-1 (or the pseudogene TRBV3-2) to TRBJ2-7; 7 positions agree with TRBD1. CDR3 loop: CASSRDRSYEQYF. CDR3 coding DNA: TGTGCCAGCAGCCGGGACAGATCCTACGAGCAGTACTTC.